A selection of T cell receptor beta chains follows, all from one sample in a study of blood T cell repertoires in COVID-19. Sequencing used immunoSEQ multiplex PCR; TCRdb keeps in-frame clones, though not all of them. The sample lists about 330,000 clones, more than 85% occurring once. The sequenced sample consisted of PBMCs or T cells enriched from blood (not recorded which). These receptors were taken from a woman younger than 45 who had recovered from COVID-19. Both conserved end residues are part of each CDR3. A D gene is named only where the DNA matches it firmly. The size of a clone is reported for some rows only, either as once, few or many, or as a class for expanded clones.

V	size	D	J	CDR3	DNA
TRBV6-5	.	TRBD1	TRBJ1-2	CASRNQGGNYGYTF	TGTGCCAGCAGAAATCAGGGGGGTAACTATGGCTACACCTTC
TRBV27	.	.	TRBJ1-1	CASSWAPNTEAFF	TGTGCCAGCAGTTGGGCCCCGAACACTGAAGCTTTCTTT
TRBV4-3	.	.	TRBJ2-3	CASSSPGTSKKSTDTQYF	TGCGCCAGCAGCAGTCCCGGGACTTCTAAAAAAAGCACAGATACGCAGTATTTT
TRBV11-2	.	.	TRBJ2-1	CASSPGQGEQFF	TGTGCCAGCAGCCCAGGACAAGGTGAGCAGTTCTTC
TRBV5-1	.	TRBD2	TRBJ2-2	CASSLLSGIANTGELFF	TGCGCCAGCAGCTTGCTTAGCGGGATCGCGAACACCGGGGAGCTGTTTTTT
TRBV7-2	.	TRBD1	TRBJ1-6	CASSLDRGRGPLHF	TGTGCCAGCAGCTTGGACAGGGGGAGAGGACCCCTCCACTTT
TRBV24-1	.	TRBD1	TRBJ1-5	CATRGDRVGNQPQHF	TGTGCCACCAGGGGAGACAGGGTGGGCAATCAGCCCCAGCATTTT
TRBV5-6	.	.	TRBJ2-3	CASSFLEYTDTQYF	TGTGCCAGCAGCTTTTTGGAGTACACAGATACGCAGTATTTT
TRBV18	.	TRBD1	TRBJ2-7	CASSPGDRGREQYF	TGTGCCAGCTCACCGGGAGACAGGGGTCGCGAGCAGTACTTC
TRBV28	.	.	TRBJ1-6	CASNGGNNSPLHF	TGTGCCAGCAACGGGGGAAATAATTCACCCCTCCACTTT
TRBV2	.	TRBD1	TRBJ1-2	CASSEKGAYYGYTF	TGTGCCAGCAGTGAGAAGGGGGCTTACTATGGCTACACCTTC
TRBV28	.	TRBD1	TRBJ1-2	CASSLPLGTASNYGYTF	TGTGCCAGCAGTTTACCGTTAGGGACAGCCTCTAACTATGGCTACACCTTC
TRBV29-1	.	.	TRBJ1-1	CSVDLSRLNTEAFF	TGCAGCGTTGATCTTTCGAGGCTCAACACTGAAGCTTTCTTT
TRBV19	.	.	TRBJ1-2	CASTPGQWRYGYTF	TGTGCCAGTACCCCAGGACAGTGGCGCTATGGCTACACCTTC
TRBV5-8	.	TRBD1	TRBJ1-5	CASSQRDRDQPQHF	TGTGCCAGCAGCCAGCGGGACAGGGATCAGCCCCAGCATTTT
TRBV3-1/TRBV3-2	.	TRBD1	TRBJ1-1	CASSATGGLLMNTEAFF	TGTGCCAGCAGTGCGACAGGGGGCCTCCTCATGAACACTGAAGCTTTCTTT
TRBV15	.	TRBD1	TRBJ1-5	CATSRDGTGHQPQHF	TGTGCCACCAGCAGAGATGGGACAGGGCATCAGCCCCAGCATTTT
TRBV5-5	.	TRBD2	TRBJ2-7	CASSLGAGLYYEQYF	TGTGCCAGCAGCTTGGGAGCGGGACTATACTACGAGCAGTACTTC
TRBV6-5	.	TRBD1	TRBJ1-2	CASTPFQGALGGYTF	TGTGCCAGCACCCCGTTCCAGGGGGCCTTAGGTGGCTACACCTTC
TRBV5-8	.	TRBD2	TRBJ2-1	CASSPGTSARGNEQFF	TGTGCCAGCAGCCCCGGGACTAGCGCCCGCGGGAATGAGCAGTTCTTC
TRBV7-9	.	.	TRBJ2-7	CASSLPITRGPEQYF	TGTGCCAGCAGCTTACCCATCACCAGGGGCCCCGAGCAGTACTTC
TRBV18	.	TRBD2	TRBJ2-3	CASSTIGRDTQYF	TGTGCCAGCTCAACCATCGGGAGGGATACGCAGTATTTT
TRBV10-3	.	.	TRBJ1-5	CAISDVYSNQPQHF	TGTGCCATCAGTGATGTTTATAGCAATCAGCCCCAGCATTTT
TRBV7-8	.	.	TRBJ1-5	CASSPRGNQPQHF	TGTGCCAGCAGCCCGAGGGGCAATCAGCCCCAGCATTTT
TRBV7-9	.	.	TRBJ1-2	CASSSLGGSNGYTF	TGTGCCAGCAGCTCCCTGGGAGGGAGCAATGGCTACACCTTC
TRBV4-1	.	TRBD1	TRBJ2-3	CASSPRQGVDTDTQYF	TGCGCCAGCAGCCCCCGACAGGGGGTGGACACAGATACGCAGTATTTT
TRBV28	.	TRBD1	TRBJ2-7	CASSLDGQGVPYEQYF	TGTGCCAGCAGTTTGGACGGACAGGGGGTCCCCTACGAGCAGTACTTC
TRBV28	once	TRBD1	TRBJ1-4	CASSLGQGREKLFF	TGTGCCAGCAGTTTGGGACAGGGAAGGGAAAAACTGTTTTTT
TRBV6-5	.	.	TRBJ1-2	CASSYSGDYGYTF	TGTGCCAGCAGTTACTCCGGGGACTATGGCTACACCTTC
TRBV6-5	once	TRBD1	TRBJ1-5	CASSFRGRAGQPQHF	TGTGCCAGCAGTTTCAGGGGGCGCGCTGGTCAGCCCCAGCATTTT
TRBV2	.	TRBD1	TRBJ2-2	CASSGQGLYTGELFF	TGTGCCAGCAGTGGACAGGGTTTGTACACCGGGGAGCTGTTTTTT
TRBV18	.	.	TRBJ1-4	CASSPIEQGGGEKLFF	TGTGCCAGCTCACCAATCGAGCAGGGCGGTGGAGAAAAACTGTTTTTT
TRBV19	.	.	TRBJ2-3	CASSGEPDTQYF	TGTGCCAGTAGTGGAGAGCCGGATACGCAGTATTTT
TRBV6-5	.	TRBD1	TRBJ2-7	CASRLQGAYEQYF	TGTGCCAGCAGACTACAGGGGGCCTACGAGCAGTACTTC
TRBV23-1	.	.	TRBJ2-3	CASRWGPESTDTQYF	TGCGCCAGCAGGTGGGGCCCAGAGTCCACAGATACGCAGTATTTT
TRBV2	.	TRBD1	TRBJ2-5	CASSPSGGVETQYF	TGTGCCAGCAGCCCATCAGGGGGCGTAGAGACCCAGTACTTC
TRBV19	.	.	TRBJ1-2	CASSKEGAYGYTF	TGTGCCAGTAGTAAAGAAGGGGCTTATGGCTACACCTTC
TRBV28	.	.	TRBJ2-5	CASSPPFGGETQYF	TGTGCCAGCAGTCCCCCCTTTGGGGGGGAGACCCAGTACTTC
TRBV27	once	.	TRBJ1-2	CASGIGSSGGVDGYTF	TGTGCCAGCGGGATCGGCTCCTCCGGAGGGGTTGATGGCTACACCTTC
TRBV28	.	.	TRBJ2-7	CASSNPDSEQYF	TGTGCCAGCAGTAACCCTGACAGCGAGCAGTACTTC
TRBV7-9	.	TRBD1	TRBJ2-7	CASGKTGMAEQYF	TGTGCCAGCGGAAAGACAGGGATGGCCGAGCAGTACTTC
TRBV5-1	once	.	TRBJ2-2	CASSPTGNTGELFF	TGCGCCAGCAGCCCGACAGGGAACACCGGGGAGCTGTTTTTT
TRBV6-5	.	.	TRBJ2-7	CASSYSTGYEQYF	TGTGCCAGCAGTTACTCGACAGGCTACGAGCAGTACTTC
TRBV1	.	.	TRBJ2-3	CTSSQDRPAGGTDTQYF	TGCACCAGCAGCCAAGATCGGCCAGCGGGGGGCACAGATACGCAGTATTTT
TRBV5-1	.	TRBD2	TRBJ2-1	CASSFDAGTSGVLPEFF	TGCGCCAGCAGCTTTGATGCCGGGACTAGCGGGGTTCTTCCAGAGTTCTTC
TRBV19	.	TRBD2	TRBJ2-1	CASSILAGSSYNEQFF	TGTGCCAGTAGTATTCTAGCGGGTTCTTCCTACAATGAGCAGTTCTTC
TRBV28	.	TRBD1	TRBJ1-1	CASSPGTGQTEAFF	TGTGCCAGCAGCCCCGGGACAGGGCAAACTGAAGCTTTCTTT
TRBV4-3	.	.	TRBJ2-1	CASSQDRGQYHNEQFF	TGCGCCAGCAGCCAAGATAGAGGACAGTACCACAATGAGCAGTTCTTC
TRBV3-1/TRBV3-2	.	TRBD2	TRBJ2-7	CASSQGQGGTSAMREQYF	TGTGCCAGCAGCCAAGGCCAGGGGGGGACTAGCGCCATGAGGGAGCAGTACTTC
TRBV29-1	.	.	TRBJ2-2	CSVGRGTGELFF	TGCAGCGTTGGTCGGGGTACCGGGGAGCTGTTTTTT
TRBV2	.	.	TRBJ2-2	CASNSQGGAGTGELFF	TGTGCCAGCAACTCCCAAGGGGGGGCCGGTACCGGGGAGCTGTTTTTT
TRBV24-1	.	.	TRBJ2-5	CATSDYRDAYETQYF	TGTGCCACCAGTGATTACAGGGACGCATATGAGACCCAGTACTTC
TRBV28	.	.	TRBJ2-1	CASSPRLAPYNEQFF	TGTGCCAGCAGTCCCCGTCTAGCGCCCTACAATGAGCAGTTCTTC
TRBV5-4	.	TRBD2	TRBJ2-1	CASSPGGVYYNEQFF	TGTGCCAGCAGCCCGGGGGGGGTATACTACAATGAGCAGTTCTTC